This is a list of T cell receptor beta chains from one sample in a study of CD8 T cells in ankylosing spondylitis. From the 5' RACE reads, TCRdb called clonotypes with MiXCR, one entry per CDR3 protein. The sample includes under 150,000 distinct CDR3 sequences, around 15% seen only once; the top ten take about 3%. The sequenced material came from blood, either unsorted or a sorted T cell fraction (not recorded which). The receptor source for this set is a female donor with ankylosing spondylitis or in good health (not recorded which). CDR3s include the opening cysteine and the closing phenylalanine or tryptophan. D genes are given only for firm matches. A clone size is listed for some rows: how often the clone was seen (once, few, many), or a class if it is expanded.

clone size	V gene	D gene	J gene	CDR3 protein	CDR3 DNA
many	TRBV20-1	.	TRBJ1-1	CSASDDGNTEAFF	TGCAGTGCTAGCGATGACGGGAACACTGAAGCTTTCTTT
.	TRBV10-3	TRBD2	TRBJ2-1	CATSPSGRVGEQFF	TGTGCCACGTCCCCGAGCGGGAGGGTCGGTGAGCAGTTCTTC
many	TRBV28	TRBD2	TRBJ2-7	CASSLMPGGSEQYF	TGTGCCAGCAGTCTTATGCCCGGGGGGAGCGAGCAGTACTTC
.	TRBV20-1	TRBD2	TRBJ2-7	CSVRVAGSSYEQYF	TGCAGTGTTAGAGTAGCGGGCTCCTCCTACGAGCAGTACTTC
.	TRBV30	TRBD2	TRBJ2-4	CAWSAGLAGFENIQYF	TGTGCCTGGAGTGCTGGGCTAGCGGGGTTCGAAAACATTCAGTACTTC
.	TRBV21-1	.	TRBJ2-2	CASSISGTSGSTGELFF	TGTGCCAGCAGCATTTCCGGGACTAGCGGGAGTACCGGGGAGCTGTTTTTT
.	TRBV7-9	TRBD2	TRBJ2-5	CASSWAGGGETQYF	TGTGCCAGCAGCTGGGCGGGAGGGGGAGAGACCCAGTACTTC
many	TRBV12-3/TRBV12-4	.	TRBJ2-7	CASSLTSTYEQYF	TGTGCCAGCAGTTTAACCAGTACCTACGAGCAGTACTTC
many	TRBV7-2	.	TRBJ2-3	CASSRTETKLDTQYF	TGTGCCAGCAGCCGGACAGAGACAAAACTAGATACGCAGTATTTT
few	TRBV28	TRBD1	TRBJ1-5	CASSPSIQGLQPQHF	TGTGCCAGCAGCCCAAGCATACAGGGGCTACAGCCCCAGCATTTT
many	TRBV20-1	TRBD1	TRBJ1-1	CSAAGTGGAEAFF	TGCAGTGCTGCCGGGACAGGGGGTGCTGAAGCTTTCTTT
few	TRBV6-1	.	TRBJ2-2	CASTFGGPGELFF	TGTGCCAGCACCTTCGGGGGACCCGGGGAGCTGTTTTTT
.	TRBV3-1	.	TRBJ2-1	CASSQEVLRDSPYNEQFF	TGTGCCAGCAGCCAGGAAGTCCTCCGGGACTCCCCCTACAATGAGCAGTTCTTC
once	TRBV20-1	TRBD1	TRBJ1-5	CSAPWTGGYNQPQHF	TGCAGTGCACCTTGGACAGGAGGTTACAATCAGCCCCAGCATTTT
many	TRBV2	.	TRBJ2-5	CASSVQRNVQETQYF	TGTGCCAGCAGTGTTCAGCGGAACGTTCAAGAGACCCAGTACTTC
.	TRBV18	.	TRBJ1-6	CASSPVDRTPLYNSPLHF	TGTGCCAGCTCACCGGTCGACAGGACTCCTCTCTATAATTCACCCCTCCACTTT
few	TRBV12-3/TRBV12-4	.	TRBJ1-3	CASSSREVRNTIYF	TGTGCCAGCAGTTCTAGAGAGGTTCGGAACACCATATATTTT
.	TRBV7-9	.	TRBJ2-3	CASSSWVGTDTQYF	TGTGCCAGCAGCTCCTGGGTCGGCACAGATACGCAGTATTTT
few	TRBV19	.	TRBJ1-5	CASSMAEGKQPQHF	TGTGCCAGTAGTATGGCGGAGGGTAAACAGCCCCAGCATTTT
few	TRBV5-1	TRBD1	TRBJ1-2	CASSLAHGTGYGYTF	TGCGCCAGCAGCTTGGCCCACGGGACAGGGTATGGCTACACCTTC
.	TRBV11-2	TRBD2	TRBJ2-1	CASSFAIAGGEQFF	TGTGCCAGCAGCTTCGCTATAGCGGGAGGTGAGCAGTTCTTC
many	TRBV18	.	TRBJ1-1	CASSPLTGQPEAFF	TGTGCCAGCTCACCATTAACAGGGCAACCTGAAGCTTTCTTT
few	TRBV7-2	.	TRBJ2-3	CASSLGIAADTQYF	TGTGCCAGCAGCTTAGGTATCGCGGCAGATACGCAGTATTTT
few	TRBV2	.	TRBJ1-6	CASSAVGGTYNSPLHF	TGTGCCAGCAGTGCGGTTGGGGGAACCTATAATTCACCCCTCCACTTT
few	TRBV5-1	.	TRBJ1-1	CASSLEGRRNTEAFF	TGCGCCAGCAGCTTGGAGGGGCGACGGAACACTGAAGCTTTCTTT
many	TRBV2	.	TRBJ2-3	CAGNPRASSTDTQYF	TGTGCCGGCAACCCCAGGGCCAGTAGCACAGATACGCAGTATTTT